The entry below gives a single T cell receptor (beta chain) sequence along with its context. No cognate antigen has been identified for it. Per-base quality was not reported, and no clone a single base away is much larger than it. Donors were a few dozen systemically healthy Caucasian individuals from Russia aged 6 to 90 years. Each donor gave roughly 9 milliliters of peripheral blood, drawn into EDTA-treated Vacutainer tubes. Ficoll-Paque density-gradient centrifugation was used to isolate PBMCs, with at least 6.5 million per sample. Total RNA, at least 6 micrograms per sample, was extracted from PBMCs with Trizol reagent. For every donor, an aliquot of PBMCs went through flow cytometry to measure the percentages of naive CD45RAhigh/CD27high T cells. This specimen comes from a study of blood T cells in healthy people across ages (dated by TCRdb to between 2015 and 2017). General notes on the study: In model experiments, template switching captured roughly one uniquely barcoded TCR beta cDNA molecule for every two T cells. The study measured age-related changes in TCR beta repertoire diversity using deep sequencing normalized with unique cDNA molecular identifiers. The donors were divided into four age groups: young (average approximately 17 years), middle-aged (roughly 40), aged (approximately 62) and long-lived (about 79). Donors of different ages were randomly distributed across sequencing lanes to avoid experimental bias. For two donors (one aged 18 to 29 and one aged 80 or older), the study analyzed two additional independent replicas of 1 million unique cDNA reads from the same blood draw. Broader findings and caveats from the paper: Compared with the aged group, the long-lived group had more naive CD4+ T cells, fewer expanded clones and increased TCR diversity, a pattern suggesting age selection. Because the CMV infection status of the donors was unknown, age-related changes in expanded clonotypes may potentially have been confounded. Estimates of total diversity based on one million sequenced T cells were considered lower bounds and underestimates. Observed TCR beta diversity per million T cells fell roughly linearly with age, and a significant reduction was already apparent by age around 40. The percentage of naive T cells measured by flow cytometry correlated strongly with observed TCR beta diversity. Bulk unsorted PBMC profiling prevented conclusive comparison of naive and antigen-experienced compartments.

CDR3 length: 14 amino acids, cysteine to phenylalanine. CDR3 DNA is the only sequence kept; it has 42 bases, read in frame from the first base. Sequences ENHRY (CDR1) and SYGVKD (CDR2) are obtained from the germline V gene. The library came from 5' RACE. Sequencing used an Illumina HiSeq 2500. A second PCR of roughly 6 to 11 cycles was run with a J-beta primer mix and a sample-barcoded 5' primer. Each TCR beta cDNA molecule received a unique molecular identifier from a template-switch 5' adaptor carrying 12 random nucleotides. At least 3 million CDR3-containing paired-end reads were obtained from each sample. The Mint cDNA synthesis kit, primed by a TRBC-specific oligonucleotide, was used to synthesize first-strand cDNA from all RNA. Following uracil-DNA glycosylase treatment, a first 18-cycle PCR with universal primers M1SS and BC2_uni_R was performed on all cDNA. In the original analysis: For normalization, 1 million high-quality reads, each with a distinct molecular identifier, were randomly selected from each sample. Reads sharing molecular identifiers were discarded rather than binned into consensus sequences. MiTCR, with a Q25 quality threshold and the strictest error-elimination algorithm, was used for CDR3 identification, clonotype clustering and error correction. A nonparametric unseen species model with Euler transformation was used to estimate lower-bound total TCR beta diversity. TCRdb reanalyzed the raw reads on its own, using fastp at Q25 for trimming and MiXCR for clone calling, and kept in-frame beta chains. Every CDR3 protein is listed once, alongside the most common genes and DNA of its rows. It is TCRdb's table, rather than the study itself, that gives the V and J calls and clone size. The sample includes 1.5 million to 2 million distinct CDR3 sequences, with over 25% observed a single time. 7.7% of the sample rests with the top ten.

Sequencing was performed on blood. The chain uses TRBV10-3 and TRBJ2-7, with the D gene uncertain. TRBJ2-5 matches the DNA end more closely, so the J call is doubtful. The receptor was isolated from a woman in her 30s in good health. The nucleotide sequence reads TGTGCCATCAGTGAGTCTACGGTTCGAGAGACCCAGTACTTC. Its translation is CAISESTVRETQYF.